This TCR beta chain was found in a study of cytomegalovirus exposure and HLA in healthy donors. Libraries were prepared by immunoSEQ multiplex PCR; TCRdb keeps only in-frame clonotypes and omits some of them. The sample lists 150,000 to 180,000 clones, 86% occurring once. The receptor was derived from a man aged 18 to 29 in good health and CMV-seropositive. The sequenced sample consisted of PBMCs.

The CDR3 DNA follows: TGCGCCAGCAGCCAAGAATACTTCCTAGCTGTCGCAGATACGCAGTATTTT. Encoded protein: CASSQEYFLAVADTQYF. The J gene is TRBJ2-3, the V gene TRBV4-3; possibly TRBD2 for D (5 bases). The CDR3 totals 17 residues. Germline V lookup: CDR1 LGHNA, CDR2 YSLEER. Trimming removed 0 bases at V and 4 bases at J, with 17 bases between.